These 28 T cell receptor beta chains originate from one sample sequenced in a study of blood T cells in healthy people across ages. Through a sample-barcoded 5' primer and a J-beta primer mix, a second PCR was run for roughly 7 to 12 cycles. TCRdb passed the 5' RACE reads through MiXCR, listing each CDR3 protein once. The sample includes over 950,000 distinct CDR3 sequences, 51% of them seen just once. Sequenced input: blood. These receptors all stem from a woman aged 55-69 years in good health.

This clonotype came up a few times. The chain combines TRBV6-6 with TRBJ2-7; the D is unclear. This CDR3 comprises 13 residues. CDR1 MNHNY and CDR2 SVGAGI come from the germline V gene (reference sequence). Trimming left V 3 bases short and J 4 bases short, with 10 bases between. The CDR3: CASSYDLRYEQYF. The CDR3 region has the DNA TGTGCCAGCAGTTATGACCTTAGGTACGAGCAGTACTTC.

The CDR3 DNA sequence: TGTGCCAGCAGCCAAGGAGCCGGGACCCAGGGGTTAAATGAGCAGTTCTTC. This encodes CASSQGAGTQGLNEQFF. This chain joins TRBV4-2 and TRBJ2-1, with D possibly matching TRBD1 (6 bases). The CDR3 is 17 residues long. Germline V gene sequence: CDR1 LGHNA, CDR2 YNFKEQ. Trimming took off 1 base at V and 7 bases at J, with 20 bases between the two ends.

This clonotype appeared a single time. The DNA for the CDR3 is TGTGCCATCAGATCGGGGATGGGGGATGAGCAGTTCTTC. It translates to CAIRSGMGDEQFF. V gene TRBV10-3 combines with J gene TRBJ2-1, with D possibly called TRBD1 or TRBD2 (5 bases each). This CDR3 is built from 13 residues. Per the germline V gene, CDR1 is ENHRY and CDR2 is SYGVKD. V was cut by 6 bases and J by 8 bases, with 14 bases left in between.

The chain combines TRBV28 with TRBJ2-4; D gene unclear. Trimming stripped 5 bases from V and 6 bases from J, with 14 bases between. Germline CDR1 and CDR2: MDHEN and SYDVKM. The CDR3 has 14 amino acids. CDR3 in amino acids: CASSDLGVRNIQYF. CDR3 DNA sequence: TGTGCCAGCAGTGATCTCGGCGTTAGAAACATTCAGTACTTC. Complete variable domain (other parts from reference TRBV28 and TRBJ2-4): DVKVTQSSRYLVKRTGEKVFLECVQDMDHENMFWYRQDPGLGLRLIYFSYDVKMKEKGDIPEGYSVSREKKERFSLILESASTNQTSMYLCASSDLGVRNIQYFGAGTRLSVL.

The CDR3 protein is CASSQDVAVGGFGNTDTQYF. DNA for the CDR3: TGTGCCAGCAGCCAAGATGTAGCGGTAGGAGGGTTTGGGAACACAGATACGCAGTATTTT. The V gene is TRBV4-2, the J gene TRBJ2-3, with D maybe TRBD2 (6 bases). The V and J ends lost 0 bases and 2 bases respectively, with 24 bases between them. This CDR3 comprises 20 residues. CDR1 and CDR2 (germline): LGHNA, YNFKEQ.

The rearrangement joins TRBV6-5 to TRBJ2-7, with 9 positions matching TRBD2. V was clipped by 8 bases and J by 6 bases; unmatched bases: 14. Germline lookup yields CDR1 MNHEY and CDR2 SVGAGI. CDR3 size: 15 residues. The CDR3 loop is CASALGSGRLSEQYF. The CDR3, as DNA: TGTGCCAGCGCCCTGGGCAGCGGGAGGCTAAGCGAGCAGTACTTC.

The table lists this clonotype with many counts. The chain joins TRBV7-6 to TRBJ2-7; D may match TRBD1 or TRBD2 (6 bases each). V lost 3 bases, J lost 0 bases, and 9 bases lay in between. Germline V gene lookup returns CDR1 SGHVS and CDR2 FNYEAQ. The CDR3 is 14 amino acids. CDR3 coding DNA: TGTGCCAGCAGCTTGGGGGGCATCTCCTACGAGCAGTACTTC. Translating it yields CASSLGGISYEQYF. Using reference TRBV7-6 and TRBJ2-7 for the parts outside the CDR3, the full variable domain is GAGVSQSPRYKVTKRGQDVALRCDPISGHVSLYWYRQALGQGPEFLTYFNYEAQQDKSGLPNDRFSAERPEGSISTLTIQRTEQRDSAMYRCASSLGGISYEQYFGPGTRLTVT.

The chain combines TRBV13 with TRBJ2-6; either TRBD1 or TRBD2 may fit D (5 bases each). Trimming shortened V by 0 bases and J by 4 bases, and 13 bases separated the two germline ends. CDR3 length equals 17 residues. Looked up from germline, CDR1 is PRHDT and CDR2 is FYEKMQ (reference sequence). CDR3 residues: CASSLGGTRIGANVLTF. CDR3 DNA sequence: TGTGCCAGCAGCTTAGGCGGGACCCGTATCGGGGCCAACGTCCTGACTTTC. The full variable domain, completed using reference TRBV13 and TRBJ2-6, is AAGVIQSPRHLIKEKRETATLKCYPIPRHDTVYWYQQGPGQDPQFLISFYEKMQSDKGSIPDRFSAQQFSDYHSELNMSSLELGDSALYFCASSLGGTRIGANVLTFGAGSRLTVL.

V gene TRBV5-1 combines with J gene TRBJ2-6; D gene uncertain. CDR3 size: 19 residues. Germline values: CDR1 SGHRS, CDR2 YFSETQ. V was pared by 1 base and J by 0 bases, with 17 bases between. CDR3 region: CASSLSLVSVSSGANVLTF. Written as DNA, the CDR3 is TGCGCCAGCAGCTTGAGTTTGGTTTCAGTCTCCTCTGGGGCCAACGTCCTGACTTTC.

The rearrangement links TRBV4-2 to TRBJ2-7, with TRBD2 matching over 7 bases. V shed 3 bases, J shed 2 bases, and the junction held 13 bases outside the gene matches. Germline CDR1 and CDR2: LGHNA and YNFKEQ. The CDR3 spans 17 residues. CDR3 nucleotides: TGTGCCAGCAGCCACCCTGTATCGCGGGAGACCCCCTACGAGCAGTACTTC. It yields the protein CASSHPVSRETPYEQYF.

This chain links TRBV24-1 with TRBJ2-4; 8 bases fit TRBD1. The J call may be wrong; the DNA end is better matched by TRBJ2-7. This CDR3 is 14 amino acids long. From germline, CDR1 is KGHDR and CDR2 SFDVKD. The CDR3 nucleotides are TGTGCCACCAGTGACCCGGGACAGGTGAGCGAGCAGTACTTC. The encoded protein is CATSDPGQVSEQYF.

Comments on this clonotype: The junction and the germline gene differ at one end; a read error may be behind it. The chain links TRBV7-9 to TRBJ2-5, with D hard to call. Germline CDR1 is SEHNR and CDR2 is FQNEAQ (reference sequence). The CDR3 contains 14 residues. The CDR3 DNA reads TGTGCCGGCAGCTTAATGGCCACTGAAGAGACCCAGTACTTC. Translated, it gives CAGSLMATEETQYF.

The chain joins TRBV9 to TRBJ2-7; the D gene is possibly TRBD1 (6 bases). V lost 0 bases and J 2 bases, leaving 9 bases between the germline ends. Germline lookup yields CDR1 SGDLS and CDR2 YYNGEE. The CDR3 extends over 14 amino acids. CDR3 protein: CASSVGTAAYEQYF. As DNA, the CDR3 is TGTGCCAGCAGCGTAGGGACAGCCGCCTACGAGCAGTACTTC.

The chain has TRBV7-6 and TRBJ2-5; no reliable D call. Germline V CDR1 and CDR2: SGHVS, FNYEAQ. V lost 5 bases and J lost 8, with 12 bases in between. CDR3 length: 12 residues. CDR3 sequence: CASSPRQATQYF. Written as DNA, the CDR3 is TGTGCCAGCAGCCCCCGGCAAGCAACCCAGTACTTC. Using reference TRBV7-6 and TRBJ2-5 for the parts outside the CDR3, the full variable domain is GAGVSQSPRYKVTKRGQDVALRCDPISGHVSLYWYRQALGQGPEFLTYFNYEAQQDKSGLPNDRFSAERPEGSISTLTIQRTEQRDSAMYRCASSPRQATQYFGPGTRLLVL.

The chain links TRBV6-2 or TRBV6-3 to TRBJ2-3; TRBD2 agrees at 10 bases. The CDR3 is 17 amino acids. The ends lost 5 bases at V and 1 base at J; junction bases unmatched: 9. Germline assignment: CDR1 MNHEY and CDR2 SVGEGT. CDR3 protein: CASSRSSGGAGTDTQYF. CDR3 nucleotides: TGTGCCAGCAGTAGGTCCAGCGGGGGGGCCGGCACAGATACGCAGTATTTT.

CDR3: CASSLWLAEQFF. The CDR3 coding sequence is TGTGCCAGCAGTTTATGGCTAGCGGAGCAGTTCTTC. The chain couples TRBV28 to TRBJ2-1; the D gene is possibly TRBD2 (6 bases). CDR1 MDHEN and CDR2 SYDVKM come from the germline V gene. V lost 0 bases and J 10 bases, leaving 7 bases between the germline ends. This CDR3 has 12 residues.

There are a few counts of this clonotype. This chain joins TRBV7-2 and TRBJ2-7, with TRBD1 identical over 9 bases. The CDR3 covers 15 residues. V gave up 4 bases and J gave up 0 bases; unmatched junction bases: 4. The germline CDR1 and CDR2 sequences are SGHTA and FQGNSA. CDR3 in DNA: TGTGCCAGCAGCTCCAAGACAGGGGGCTCCTACGAGCAGTACTTC. Amino acids: CASSSKTGGSYEQYF.

The CDR3 loop reads CASSVRGGYEQYF. DNA of the CDR3: TGTGCCAGCAGCGTCAGAGGGGGCTACGAGCAGTACTTC. The genes are TRBV9 and TRBJ2-7; possibly TRBD1 for D (6 bases). Trimming removed 2 bases at V and 3 bases at J, with 9 bases between. The CDR3 runs to 13 residues. In germline, CDR1 is SGDLS, CDR2 YYNGEE.

J is TRBJ2-5 and V is TRBV11-2, with a weak D call TRBD1 (6 bases). Per the germline V gene, CDR1 is SGHAT and CDR2 is FQNNGV. Trimming removed 1 base at V and 1 base at J, with 13 bases between. The CDR3 covers 16 residues. The CDR3 sequence is CASSLAPTGPQETQYF. The CDR3 region has the DNA TGTGCCAGCAGCTTAGCCCCTACAGGGCCCCAAGAGACCCAGTACTTC.

The chain has TRBV20-1 and TRBJ2-3; 7 positions agree with TRBD2. V shed 6 bases, J shed 2 bases, and the junction held 8 bases outside the gene matches. Germline V gives CDR1 DFQATT, CDR2 SNEGSKA (reference sequence). The CDR3 is 14 amino acids. The CDR3 protein is CSASRLAVTDTQYF. The CDR3 region has the DNA TGCAGTGCCTCCCGGCTAGCGGTCACAGATACGCAGTATTTT.

The gene calls are TRBV24-1 and TRBJ2-7; D is undetermined. V was trimmed by 2 bases and J by 5 bases, leaving 18 bases between them. Per germline, CDR1 KGHDR and CDR2 SFDVKD. This CDR3 is built from 16 residues. As DNA, the CDR3 is TGTGCCACCAGTGATTCTACAAGTTCTTTTTCTGACGAGCAGTACTTC. Residues: CATSDSTSSFSDEQYF.

The chain couples TRBV12-3 or TRBV12-4 to TRBJ1-1; D gene ambiguous. This CDR3 contains 16 residues. Trimming pared 4 bases from V and 2 bases from J, leaving 17 bases between. The CDR3 DNA follows: TGTGCCAGCAGTTCCGGATCTGGGGTTATAAACACTGAAGCTTTCTTT. Translated: CASSSGSGVINTEAFF.

This clonotype has at least ten counts. The V and J genes are TRBV12-3 or TRBV12-4 and TRBJ2-1; weak D call: TRBD2 (6 bases). V was pared by 5 bases and J by 6 bases, with 29 bases between. This CDR3 region has 19 residues. The CDR3 region has the DNA TGTGCCAGCAGTCAACATTCAGGAGGGATGGGTGGGCTTGGCAATGAGCAGTTCTTC. Residues: CASSQHSGGMGGLGNEQFF.

This clonotype has more than one count but fewer than ten. The rearrangement joins TRBV29-1 to TRBJ2-4, with D tentatively TRBD2 (5 bases). This CDR3 contains 15 residues. V lost 5 bases to trimming and J lost 3 bases, with 17 bases between them. Germline CDR1 reads SQVTM; CDR2 reads ANQGSEA. This CDR3 is CSVTNLATVKNIQYF. CDR3 coding DNA: TGCAGCGTTACCAACTTAGCGACTGTCAAAAACATTCAGTACTTC.

In regard to this clonotype: One junction end disagrees with the germline gene, perhaps due to a read error. The rearrangement links TRBV29-1 to TRBJ2-5; TRBD1 aligns across 10 bases. CDR1 SQVTM and CDR2 ANQGSEA come from the germline V gene. CDR3 size: 15 residues. The CDR3 region is CSVVSGQGIQGTQYF. The CDR3 DNA reads TGCAGCGTTGTTTCGGGACAGGGGATCCAAGGGACCCAGTACTTC.

In its sample, this clonotype was seen a few times. This rearrangement joins TRBV20-1 to TRBJ2-3, with 8 positions matching TRBD1. The CDR3 contains 16 residues. J gave up 2 bases and V 3 bases, and 10 bases lay outside the gene matches. Germline V gene data show CDR1 as DFQATT and CDR2 as SNEGSKA (reference sequence). Here the CDR3 reads CSASSSDRGITDTQYF. The CDR3 region has the DNA TGCAGTGCTAGCTCGTCCGACAGGGGTATCACAGATACGCAGTATTTT.

V is TRBV27 and J is TRBJ2-1, with 9 bases fitting TRBD2. Per germline, CDR1 MNHEY and CDR2 SMNVEV (reference sequence). This CDR3 is built from 13 residues. V lost 7 bases to trimming and J lost 7 bases; unmatched junction nucleotides: 5. In DNA form, the CDR3 reads TGTGCCAGCACCGGACTAGCGTTTAATGAGCAGTTCTTC. Protein product: CASTGLAFNEQFF.

The chain recombines TRBV9 with TRBJ2-1, with D possibly matching TRBD2 (6 bases). V lost 1 base, J lost 8 bases, and 22 bases lay in between. The CDR3 is made up of 17 amino acids. CDR1 SGDLS and CDR2 YYNGEE come from the germline V gene. The CDR3 DNA sequence: TGTGCCAGCAGCGTACGACCGACTGGCGGGATAGGGGATGAGCAGTTCTTC. It is translated as CASSVRPTGGIGDEQFF. The full variable domain, with the rest looked up from reference TRBV9 and TRBJ2-1, is DSGVTQTPKHLITATGQRVTLRCSPRSGDLSVYWYQQSLDQGLQFLIQYYNGEERAKGNILERFSAQQFPDLHSELNLSSLELGDSALYFCASSVRPTGGIGDEQFFGPGTRLTVL.